The 14 T cell receptor beta chains reported below all come from one sample, sequenced in a study of blood T cell repertoires in COVID-19. Profiling relied on immunoSEQ multiplex PCR, and the TCRdb table lists in-frame clones only, not all of them. Of 260,000 or so clones listed, approximately 91% are singletons. The sample was peripheral blood. Source of these receptors: a human donor in a cohort sampled during active COVID-19.

This clone was recorded many times. The gene calls are TRBV25-1 and TRBJ2-7, with D tentatively TRBD2 (5 bases). The germline V gene has CDR1 MGHDK and CDR2 SYGVNS. V was clipped by 3 bases and J by 0 bases, with 18 bases between them. This CDR3 spans 17 amino acids. CDR3 DNA: TGTGCCAGCAGTGATGATGTTGGACTCCATAGCTCCTACGAGCAGTACTTC. Encoded protein: CASSDDVGLHSSYEQYF.

The genes are TRBV18 and TRBJ2-7; TRBD1 matches 7 bases. V lost 3 bases, J lost 5 bases, and 10 bases stayed unmatched. CDR3 size: 15 residues. Per germline, CDR1 KGHSH and CDR2 LQKENI. The CDR3 protein is CASSPTGSSRNEQYF. CDR3 bases: TGTGCCAGCTCACCGACAGGGTCATCTAGGAACGAGCAGTACTTC.

The chain has TRBV7-9 and TRBJ1-4; the match to TRBD1 covers 9 bases. CDR3 length equals 15 residues. V dropped 0 bases and J dropped 8; count of bases not matched to a gene: 4. Per germline, CDR1 SEHNR and CDR2 FQNEAQ (reference sequence). The CDR3 nucleotides read TGTGCCAGCAGCTTAGCTGAGGACAGGGGCGAAAAACTGTTTTTT. This sequence encodes CASSLAEDRGEKLFF.

V gene TRBV24-1 combines with J gene TRBJ1-1; tentative D call: TRBD1 (5 bases). CDR1 and CDR2 from the germline V gene are KGHDR and SFDVKD. With 4 bases removed from V and 1 base from J, the gap between germline ends came to 12 bases. This CDR3 is 15 amino acids long. CDR3 sequence reads: CATSDSVRGNTEAFF. The CDR3 DNA reads TGTGCCACCAGTGACTCGGTTAGGGGGAACACTGAAGCTTTCTTT.

The chain combines TRBV6-5 with TRBJ1-3, with D perhaps TRBD1 (5 bases). The CDR3 covers 14 residues. Trimming took off 7 bases at V and 0 bases at J, with 10 bases between the two ends. The germline V gene has CDR1 MNHEY and CDR2 SVGAGI. CDR3 sequence: CASNPDNSGNTIYF. CDR3 coding DNA: TGTGCCAGCAACCCGGACAACTCTGGAAACACCATATATTTT.

J is TRBJ1-2 and V is TRBV14, with D maybe TRBD1 (6 bases). V lost 3 bases to trimming and J lost 1 base, with 9 bases between them. Germline V gene lookup returns CDR1 SGHDN and CDR2 FVKESK. The CDR3 runs 14 residues. As DNA, the CDR3 is TGTGCCAGCAGCCAGCAGGGGCATAACTATGGCTACACCTTC. Translated: CASSQQGHNYGYTF.

J is TRBJ1-1 and V is TRBV7-8, with D perhaps TRBD1 (5 bases). This CDR3 is built from 13 residues. Germline CDR1 reads SGHVS; CDR2 reads FQNEAQ. V dropped 4 bases and J dropped 1 base, with 7 bases sitting between them. The DNA for the CDR3 is TGTGCCAGCAGCTCGACAGAGAACACTGAAGCTTTCTTT. Protein sequence: CASSSTENTEAFF.

This clone was observed a few times. The chain recombines TRBV7-2 with TRBJ1-2, with TRBD1 matching 7 bases. The CDR3 length is 15 residues. CDR1 is SGHTA, CDR2 FQGNSA, per germline. V lost 2 bases and J lost 1; bases outside the gene matches: 4. CDR3 sequence (DNA): TGTGCCAGCAGCTTACAGGGGGATGGTAACTATGGCTACACCTTC. Translating gives CASSLQGDGNYGYTF. Drawing the rest from reference TRBV7-2 and TRBJ1-2, the complete variable domain is GAGVSQSPSNKVTEKGKDVELRCDPISGHTALYWYRQSLGQGLEFLIYFQGNSAPDKSGLPSDRFSAERTGGSVSTLTIQRTQQEDSAVYLCASSLQGDGNYGYTFGSGTRLTVV.

This chain uses TRBV7-2 with TRBJ1-2, with a tentative D call TRBD1 (5 bases). Germline loops: CDR1 SGHTA, CDR2 FQGNSA. V was cut by 1 base and J by 4 bases, with 19 bases left in between. The CDR3 consists of 17 residues. CDR3 sequence: CASSLVVGQGRGYGYTF. In DNA form, the CDR3 reads TGTGCCAGCAGCTTAGTAGTTGGGCAGGGTAGGGGCTATGGCTACACCTTC.

The V gene is TRBV7-2, the J gene TRBJ1-4, with D maybe TRBD1 (5 bases). The CDR3 has 15 amino acids. V was pared by 6 bases and J by 4 bases, with 15 bases between. The germline CDR1 and CDR2 sequences are SGHTA and FQGNSA. The DNA of the CDR3 is TGTGCCAGCAGTTCCAGTCAGGGATATAATGAAAAACTGTTTTTT. It codes for CASSSSQGYNEKLFF.

The V gene is TRBV7-3, the J gene TRBJ1-1; possibly TRBD1 for D (5 bases). Germline values: CDR1 SGHTA, CDR2 FQGTGA. The V gene lost 4 bases and the J gene lost 1 base, with 10 bases spanning the gap. The CDR3 contains 14 residues. The CDR3 sequence is CASSSTDRNTEAFF. The CDR3 coding sequence is TGTGCCAGCAGCTCGACAGACAGGAACACTGAAGCTTTCTTT.

The J gene is TRBJ1-1, the V gene TRBV10-3; 9 nucleotides line up with TRBD1. Trimming cost V 7 bases and J 4 bases; bases outside gene matches: 1. Germline CDR1 is ENHRY and CDR2 is SYGVKD. The CDR3 extends over 12 amino acids. Here the CDR3 reads CAIMTGGTEAFF. Written as DNA, the CDR3 is TGTGCCATCATGACAGGGGGCACTGAAGCTTTCTTT.

This sequence joins TRBV5-1 and TRBJ1-1, with D unresolved. CDR3 length equals 15 residues. The V gene lost 4 bases and the J gene lost 5 bases, with 18 bases spanning the gap. From germline, CDR1 is SGHRS and CDR2 YFSETQ. CDR3 sequence (DNA): TGCGCCAGCAGCCGAGCCATATCCTCCAGGACTGAAGCTTTCTTT. This translates into CASSRAISSRTEAFF.

This chain joins TRBV7-9 and TRBJ1-1; D perhaps matches TRBD1 (5 bases). Germline V CDR1 and CDR2: SEHNR, FQNEAQ (reference sequence). The CDR3 is 12 amino acids. The V and J ends lost 0 bases and 6 bases respectively, with 5 bases between them. As DNA, the CDR3 is TGTGCCAGCAGCTTAGCACAGGCTGAAGCTTTCTTT. Its protein product is CASSLAQAEAFF.